The source of this T cell receptor (beta chain) is a study of T-cell reconstitution after alpha-beta-depleted transplantation in children. Molecular barcoding with unique molecular identifiers was used for the TCRbeta library. TCRdb independently ran MiXCR on the PCR reads; one entry per CDR3 protein. Found here are a few hundred thousand distinct CDR3 sequences, almost 10% of them singletons; the top ten hold 10%. In germline, CDR1 is SGHRS, CDR2 YFSETQ. The CDR3 is made up of 14 amino acids. The J segment lost 8 bases and the V segment lost 2 bases, leaving 8 bases of the junction unmatched. This clonotype was seen repeatedly, ten times or more.

The receptor comes from a human donor who donated a stem cell graft to a child with SCID. The material was PBMCs from the stem cell graft donor, obtained from the stem cell graft. The rearrangement joins TRBV5-1 to TRBJ1-2; the match to TRBD1 covers 8 bases. The CDR3 is CASSFGQGLGGYTF. The CDR3 DNA reads as TGCGCCAGCAGCTTCGGACAGGGTTTGGGCGGCTACACCTTC.